The 19 T cell receptor beta chains in this list originate from one sample, sequenced in a study of cytomegalovirus exposure and HLA in healthy donors. It was with 60 Vbeta and 13 Jbeta primers that the PCR ran. Measured with immunoSEQ multiplex PCR; TCRdb has only the in-frame clones, and not every one. Among some 130,000 clones, 75% were seen once, and the ten largest hold about 7%. The specimen was PBMCs. The receptor set was obtained from a man aged 25 to 40 in good health and CMV-seronegative.

The CDR3 DNA is TGTGCCAGCAGCCAACGGGCGACAGGAGGCTCACCCCTCCACTTT. It encodes CASSQRATGGSPLHF. The V call is TRBV7-3, the J call TRBJ1-6, with a tentative D call TRBD1 (6 bases). The CDR3 extends over 15 amino acids. Trimming removed 5 bases from V and 10 bases from J, with 18 bases in between. Germline V CDR1 and CDR2: SGHTA, FQGTGA.

This sequence joins TRBV25-1 and TRBJ2-7; a possible D gene is TRBD2 (5 bases). Between the trimmed V and J ends, which lost 3 bases and 3 bases, there was a span of 9 bases. CDR1 is MGHDK, CDR2 SYGVNS, per germline. This CDR3 has 13 amino acids. The CDR3 sequence is CASSDLAGYEQYF. CDR3 coding DNA: TGTGCCAGCAGTGATCTGGCGGGCTACGAGCAGTACTTC.

V usage is TRBV14 and J usage is TRBJ1-1, with 7 bases that match TRBD1. The CDR3 has 15 amino acids. Germline lookup yields CDR1 SGHDN and CDR2 FVKESK. With V trimmed by 5 bases and J by 4 bases, 10 bases remained unmatched. The DNA for the CDR3 is TGTGCCAGCAGCAGAAGACAGGGCGGTAGCACTGAAGCTTTCTTT. Its translation: CASSRRQGGSTEAFF.

The V call is TRBV5-6, the J call TRBJ2-1; no reliable D call. The germline V and J ends were trimmed by 4 bases and 0 bases, with 11 bases remaining between them. The V gene's germline CDR1 is SGHDT and CDR2 YYEEEE. The CDR3 has 15 amino acids. In DNA form, the CDR3 reads TGTGCCAGCAGCCCAGACTTTTCCTCCTACAATGAGCAGTTCTTC. Its protein is CASSPDFSSYNEQFF.

This sequence joins TRBV28 and TRBJ2-3, with TRBD2 matching over 15 bases. Germline CDR1 reads MDHEN; CDR2 reads SYDVKM. The CDR3 loop spans 18 amino acids. Unmatched junction bases numbered 9, after V lost 3 bases and J lost 5 bases. In nucleotides, the CDR3 is TGTGCCAGCAGTTTTAGCGGACTAGCGGGAGGGCGGGGAGATACGCAGTATTTT. This gives the protein CASSFSGLAGGRGDTQYF.

J is TRBJ2-5 and V is TRBV28; 9 positions agree with TRBD2. This CDR3 region has 15 residues. Germline lookup yields CDR1 MDHEN and CDR2 SYDVKM. V was clipped by 3 bases and J by 4 bases; unmatched bases: 6. In DNA, the CDR3 is TGTGCCAGCAGTTTGCGCGGGGGGGCCACAGAGACCCAGTACTTC. Its protein product is CASSLRGGATETQYF.

This clone was detected only a few times. V is TRBV7-2 and J is TRBJ2-3; 8 nucleotides agree with TRBD2. V trimming: 5 bases; J trimming: 5 bases; junction bases outside the gene matches: 3. The CDR3 consists of 13 residues. Per the germline V gene, CDR1 is SGHTA and CDR2 is FQGNSA. As DNA, the CDR3 is TGTGCCAGCAGCGGCGGGGGGAGAGATACGCAGTATTTT. This sequence encodes CASSGGGRDTQYF.

V gene TRBV20-1 combines with J gene TRBJ1-1; no clear D. Looked up from germline, CDR1 is DFQATT and CDR2 is SNEGSKA (reference sequence). The CDR3 runs 11 residues. V was trimmed by 6 bases and J by 6 bases, leaving 11 bases between them. The CDR3 sequence: CSAFVSPEAFF. The CDR3 coding sequence is TGCAGTGCCTTCGTTAGTCCTGAAGCTTTCTTT.

A single count supports this clone. At the DNA level, this CDR3 is encoded by other sequences in the same sample as well. The chain employs TRBV25-1 and TRBJ1-2, with 7 bases fitting TRBD1. J gave up 5 bases and V 3 bases, and 12 bases lay outside the gene matches. Germline V gives CDR1 MGHDK, CDR2 SYGVNS. The CDR3 is 16 residues long. The CDR3 DNA reads as TGTGCCAGCAGTGACTTGGGGGGCAGGGGGGAATATGGCTACACCTTC. Translated: CASSDLGGRGEYGYTF.

In its sample, this clone was seen a few times. The chain recombines TRBV30 with TRBJ1-3; unclear D gene. The germline V gene encodes CDR1 GTSNPN and CDR2 SVGIG (reference sequence). This CDR3 region has 14 residues. V shed 3 bases and J shed 8 bases, with 17 bases lying between them. The CDR3 sequence: CAWSRTRWEDTIYF. CDR3 DNA: TGTGCCTGGAGCCGTACCCGGTGGGAGGACACCATATATTTT.

The V gene is TRBV2, the J gene TRBJ1-5; 10 nucleotides agree with TRBD1. Looked up from germline, CDR1 is SNHLY and CDR2 is FYNNEI. The CDR3 length is 14 residues. The V segment lost 4 bases and the J segment 4 bases; nucleotides outside the gene matches: 1. DNA of the CDR3: TGTGCCAGCAGTGGACAGGGGGCTAATCAGCCCCAGCATTTT. Protein product: CASSGQGANQPQHF.

The V gene is TRBV6-1, the J gene TRBJ1-4, with 8 bases lining up with TRBD1. J gave up 14 bases and V 0 bases, and 5 bases lay outside the gene matches. The CDR3 sequence is 13 residues long. Looked up from germline, CDR1 is MNHNS and CDR2 is SASEGT. The CDR3 here is CASSEAPDRGLFF. The CDR3 DNA sequence: TGTGCCAGCAGTGAAGCTCCTGACAGGGGTCTGTTTTTT.

The V call is TRBV19, the J call TRBJ2-5; D perhaps matches TRBD1 (5 bases). V was pared by 4 bases and J by 1 base, with 10 bases between. This CDR3 spans 14 amino acids. CDR1 and CDR2 (germline): LNHDA, SQIVND (reference sequence). In nucleotides, the CDR3 is TGTGCCAGTAGTAGTGGACATGTCCAAGAGACCCAGTACTTC. Encoded protein: CASSSGHVQETQYF.

The rearrangement joins TRBV5-1 to TRBJ2-2; perhaps TRBD2 as D (5 bases). The germline CDR1 and CDR2 sequences are SGHRS and YFSETQ. V lost 4 bases to trimming and J lost 0 bases, with 10 bases between them. This CDR3 has 15 residues. This chain's CDR3 is CASSQTTTNTGELFF. The CDR3, as DNA: TGCGCCAGCAGCCAGACTACGACGAACACCGGGGAGCTGTTTTTT.

This rearrangement joins TRBV6-5 to TRBJ1-1; 7 bases match TRBD1. This CDR3 is 14 amino acids long. The germline V gene has CDR1 MNHEY and CDR2 SVGAGI. Unmatched junction bases numbered 8, after V lost 10 bases and J lost 0 bases. Here the CDR3 DNA reads TGTGCCATCCACCGGGACAGCATGAACACTGAAGCTTTCTTT. Residues: CAIHRDSMNTEAFF.

CDR3 in DNA: TGTGCCAGCAGCTTAAAGACTAGCGGGGGGGCGAAGACCCAGTACTTC. Translated, it gives CASSLKTSGGAKTQYF. The chain combines TRBV7-2 with TRBJ2-5; 14 nucleotides agree with TRBD2. CDR1 and CDR2 (germline): SGHTA, FQGNSA. The V and J ends lost 2 bases and 6 bases, in that order; junction bases with no gene match: 5. This CDR3 has 16 residues. The variable domain in full, with the rest retrieved from reference TRBV7-2 and TRBJ2-5, is GAGVSQSPSNKVTEKGKDVELRCDPISGHTALYWYRQSLGQGLEFLIYFQGNSAPDKSGLPSDRFSAERTGGSVSTLTIQRTQQEDSAVYLCASSLKTSGGAKTQYFGPGTRLLVL.

This clone was counted between two and nine times. The chain employs TRBV19 and TRBJ2-1; D call uncertain. In germline, CDR1 is LNHDA, CDR2 SQIVND (reference sequence). This CDR3 has 16 residues. Trimming stripped 5 bases from V and 0 bases from J, with 14 bases between. The CDR3 DNA is TGTGCCAGTAGTCCTTTCCGTACGAGCTCCTACAATGAGCAGTTCTTC. Translated: CASSPFRTSSYNEQFF.

This clone appeared a single time. The V call is TRBV19, the J call TRBJ1-4, with D unclear. This CDR3 has 17 residues. V was clipped by 4 bases and J by 8 bases, with 23 bases between them. Germline lookup yields CDR1 LNHDA and CDR2 SQIVND (reference sequence). DNA for the CDR3: TGTGCCAGTAGTAACGGCCGGCCGCCGGGGTCACGAGAAAAACTGTTTTTT. This encodes CASSNGRPPGSREKLFF.

The CDR3 region has the DNA TGTGCCAGCAAAATAGGAGGGGCCTACAATGAGCAGTTCTTC. Translated: CASKIGGAYNEQFF. The V gene is TRBV6-5, the J gene TRBJ2-1, with D perhaps matching TRBD2 (6 bases). Germline CDR1 and CDR2: MNHEY and SVGAGI. Trimming removed 7 bases at V and 2 bases at J, with 12 bases between. CDR3 length: 14 residues.